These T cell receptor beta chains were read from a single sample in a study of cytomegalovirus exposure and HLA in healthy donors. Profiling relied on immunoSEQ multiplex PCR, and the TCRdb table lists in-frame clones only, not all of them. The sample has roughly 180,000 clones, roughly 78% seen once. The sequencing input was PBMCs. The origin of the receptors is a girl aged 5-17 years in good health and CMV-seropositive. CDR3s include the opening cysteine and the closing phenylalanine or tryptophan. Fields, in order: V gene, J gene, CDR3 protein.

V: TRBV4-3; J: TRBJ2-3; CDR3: CASSQDGAGGPPDTQYF
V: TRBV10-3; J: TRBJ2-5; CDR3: CAISNGLAGEGGAQYF
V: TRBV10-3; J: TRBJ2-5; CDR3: CAISGRETETQYF
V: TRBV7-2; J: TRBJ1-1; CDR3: CASSLGGELEAFF
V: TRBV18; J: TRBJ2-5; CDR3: CASSPDGKETQYF
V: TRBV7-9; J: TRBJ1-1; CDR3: CASSLDMQGRAFF
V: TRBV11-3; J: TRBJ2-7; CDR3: CASRGQGSDEQYF
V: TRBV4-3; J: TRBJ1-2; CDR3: CASSQESHTAYGYTF
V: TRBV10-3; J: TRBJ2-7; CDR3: CAISDKRGAEEQYF
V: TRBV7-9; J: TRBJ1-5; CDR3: CASSLGGVGNQPQHF
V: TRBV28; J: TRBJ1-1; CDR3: CASSFRNHREAFF
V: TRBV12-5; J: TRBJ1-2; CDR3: CASGSTVNYGYTF
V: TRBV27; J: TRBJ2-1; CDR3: CASSLRGEGYSYNEQFF
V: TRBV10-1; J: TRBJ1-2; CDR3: CASSDGQGGSYTF
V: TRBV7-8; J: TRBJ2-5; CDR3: CASSLEGGQGAETQYF
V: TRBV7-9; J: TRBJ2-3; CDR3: CASSLWDRFTDTQYF